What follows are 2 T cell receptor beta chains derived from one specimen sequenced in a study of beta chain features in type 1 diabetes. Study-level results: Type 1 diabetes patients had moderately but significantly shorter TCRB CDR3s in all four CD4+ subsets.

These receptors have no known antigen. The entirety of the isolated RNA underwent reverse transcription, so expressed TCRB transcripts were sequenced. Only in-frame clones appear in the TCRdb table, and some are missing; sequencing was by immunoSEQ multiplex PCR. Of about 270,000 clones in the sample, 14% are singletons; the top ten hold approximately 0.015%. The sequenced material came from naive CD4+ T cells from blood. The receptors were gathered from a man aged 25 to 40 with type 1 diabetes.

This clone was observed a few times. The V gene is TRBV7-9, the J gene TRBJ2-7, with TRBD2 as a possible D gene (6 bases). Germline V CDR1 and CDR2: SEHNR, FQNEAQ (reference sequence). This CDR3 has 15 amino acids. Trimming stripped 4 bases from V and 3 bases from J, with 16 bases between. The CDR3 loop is CASSSPGRGVYEQYF. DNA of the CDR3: TGTGCCAGCAGCTCTCCAGGGCGGGGAGTCTACGAGCAGTACTTC.

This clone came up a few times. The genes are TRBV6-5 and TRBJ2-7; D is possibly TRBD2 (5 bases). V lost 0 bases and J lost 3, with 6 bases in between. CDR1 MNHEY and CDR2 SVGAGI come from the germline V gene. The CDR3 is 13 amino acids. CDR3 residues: CASSYSAGYEQYF. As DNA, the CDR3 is TGTGCCAGCAGTTACTCGGCGGGCTACGAGCAGTACTTC.